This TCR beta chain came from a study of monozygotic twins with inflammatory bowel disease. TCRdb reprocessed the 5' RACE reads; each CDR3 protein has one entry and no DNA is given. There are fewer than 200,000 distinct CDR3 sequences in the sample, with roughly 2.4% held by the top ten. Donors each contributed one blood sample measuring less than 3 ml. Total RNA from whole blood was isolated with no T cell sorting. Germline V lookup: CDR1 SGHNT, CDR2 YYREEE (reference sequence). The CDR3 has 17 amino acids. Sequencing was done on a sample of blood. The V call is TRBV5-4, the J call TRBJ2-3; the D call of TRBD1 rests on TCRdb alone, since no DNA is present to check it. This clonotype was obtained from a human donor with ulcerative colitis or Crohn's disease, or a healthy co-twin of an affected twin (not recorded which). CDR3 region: CASSLATRGDPEDTQYF.